One sample yielded the 25 T cell receptor beta chains listed below, sequenced in a study of technical replicates of blood from a handful of donors. Clones were read by immunoSEQ multiplex PCR, and TCRdb kept only the in-frame ones, dropping some. Of under 95,000 clones listed, 94% were seen once; the top ten hold 0.25%. Material: T cells isolated from PBMCs. These TCRs come from a human donor in good health.

The gene calls are TRBV5-6 and TRBJ2-1; TRBD1 matches 11 bases. The CDR3 loop spans 15 amino acids. With 4 bases clipped from V and 7 bases from J, the junction kept 7 bases outside the gene matches. Germline V gene lookup returns CDR1 SGHDT and CDR2 YYEEEE. The CDR3 DNA reads as TGTGCCAGCAGCCACCCCCGGGACAGGGGGAATGAGCAGTTCTTC. This codes for CASSHPRDRGNEQFF.

The chain joins TRBV30 to TRBJ2-1; TRBD2 agrees at 7 bases. V lost 3 bases to trimming and J lost 3 bases; unmatched junction nucleotides: 5. The CDR3 sequence is 14 residues long. Germline loops: CDR1 GTSNPN, CDR2 SVGIG (reference sequence). CDR3 coding DNA: TGTGCCTGGAGGGAGCGGGGCCGCTACAATGAGCAGTTCTTC. Amino acids: CAWRERGRYNEQFF.

The rearrangement uses TRBV2 and TRBJ2-5; D perhaps matches TRBD2 (5 bases). The germline V and J ends were trimmed by 9 bases and 7 bases, with 12 bases remaining between them. The CDR3 is 11 amino acids. Looked up from germline, CDR1 is SNHLY and CDR2 is FYNNEI. The DNA of the CDR3 is TGTGCCAGGGCGCCGGCGGGGACCCAGTACTTC. Translation gives CARAPAGTQYF.

The chain is built from TRBV30 and TRBJ1-3; tentatively, D is TRBD1 (6 bases). The CDR3 contains 19 residues. Germline values: CDR1 GTSNPN, CDR2 SVGIG (reference sequence). The V end lost 0 bases, the J end lost 0 bases, and 21 bases lay between the germline ends. CDR3 in DNA: TGTGCCTGGAGTGTACTGGGGGAGGGGGAGAGCCGCTCTGGAAACACCATATATTTT. Translation: CAWSVLGEGESRSGNTIYF. Full variable domain (missing parts from reference TRBV30 and TRBJ1-3): SQTIHQWPATLVQPVGSPLSLECTVEGTSNPNLYWYRQAAGRGLQLLFYSVGIGQISSEVPQNLSASRPQDRQFILSSKKLLLSDSGFYLCAWSVLGEGESRSGNTIYFGEGSWLTVV.

CDR3 sequence: CASSYGQGTDTQYF. For the CDR3, the DNA is TGCGCCAGCAGCTACGGACAGGGGACAGATACGCAGTATTTT. The V gene is TRBV5-1, the J gene TRBJ2-3; 9 bases line up with TRBD1. This CDR3 comprises 14 residues. V lost 3 bases to trimming and J lost 3 bases; unmatched junction nucleotides: 2. Germline CDR1 is SGHRS and CDR2 is YFSETQ.

This sequence joins TRBV5-1 and TRBJ2-7; TRBD2 agrees at 8 bases. V dropped 4 bases and J dropped 1; count of bases not matched to a gene: 7. Looked up from germline, CDR1 is SGHRS and CDR2 is YFSETQ. The CDR3 is made up of 15 amino acids. In DNA form, the CDR3 reads TGCGCCAGCAGCAATGCCGAGCGGGGGTCCTACGAGCAGTACTTC. Its translation: CASSNAERGSYEQYF. Using reference TRBV5-1 and TRBJ2-7 for the parts outside the CDR3, the full variable domain is KAGVTQTPRYLIKTRGQQVTLSCSPISGHRSVSWYQQTPGQGLQFLFEYFSETQRNKGNFPGRFSGRQFSNSRSEMNVSTLELGDSALYLCASSNAERGSYEQYFGPGTRLTVT.

V gene TRBV5-1 combines with J gene TRBJ2-5; a weak D match, TRBD1 (6 bases). CDR3 size: 14 residues. Trimming shortened V by 7 bases and J by 4 bases, and 17 bases separated the two germline ends. Germline CDR1 SGHRS, CDR2 YFSETQ. This chain's CDR3 is CASGDIFGGETQYF. DNA of the CDR3: TGCGCCAGCGGGGACATTTTTGGCGGAGAGACCCAGTACTTC.

The chain combines TRBV5-1 with TRBJ2-3; TRBD1 matches 9 bases. Per the germline V gene, CDR1 is SGHRS and CDR2 is YFSETQ. After removal of 4 bases from V and 4 bases from J, the junction contained 10 bases not matched to a gene. The CDR3 length is 16 residues. CDR3 coding DNA: TGCGCCAGCAGCCCCACCGGGACAGGGTTTTCAGATACGCAGTATTTT. This codes for CASSPTGTGFSDTQYF.

The chain combines TRBV27 with TRBJ2-7, with a weak D call TRBD2 (6 bases). This CDR3 has 15 residues. The V gene lost 4 bases and the J gene lost 3 bases, with 16 bases spanning the gap. CDR1 and CDR2 (germline): MNHEY, SMNVEV (reference sequence). The CDR3: CASSWRAGWDYEQYF. CDR3 DNA: TGTGCCAGCAGTTGGAGGGCAGGGTGGGACTACGAGCAGTACTTC.

V and J are TRBV18 and TRBJ2-7; no definite D call. CDR3 length equals 15 residues. Trimming removed 0 bases at V and 6 bases at J, with 15 bases between. Germline CDR1 is KGHSH and CDR2 is LQKENI. The CDR3: CASSPPREHSLEQYF. DNA for the CDR3: TGTGCCAGCTCACCACCTAGAGAGCACTCACTCGAGCAGTACTTC.

This clone appeared once. The rearrangement links TRBV5-4 to TRBJ2-5, with a tentative D call TRBD1 (5 bases). Germline CDR1 SGHNT, CDR2 YYREEE (reference sequence). Trimming took off 0 bases at V and 2 bases at J, with 8 bases between the two ends. The CDR3 spans 14 residues. CDR3 sequence: CASSLEQGQETQYF. Here the CDR3 DNA reads TGTGCCAGCAGCTTGGAGCAGGGACAAGAGACCCAGTACTTC.

V gene TRBV13 combines with J gene TRBJ2-7, with 8 bases that match TRBD1. Germline-derived CDR1 and CDR2 are PRHDT and FYEKMQ (reference sequence). The CDR3 spans 19 residues. With V trimmed by 5 bases and J by 3 bases, 21 bases remained unmatched. The CDR3 spells CASSEYRNRAGQVLYEQYF. CDR3 bases: TGTGCCAGCAGCGAATATCGGAACCGCGCGGGACAGGTCCTCTACGAGCAGTACTTC.

V is TRBV27 and J is TRBJ2-3; 11 bases align to TRBD2. The length of the CDR3 is 16 residues. Germline lookup yields CDR1 MNHEY and CDR2 SMNVEV (reference sequence). Trimming at V came to 10 bases and at J to 5 bases, leaving 14 bases not matched to a gene. The CDR3 sequence: CATRVIAGGPGDTQYF. The CDR3 DNA follows: TGTGCCACCCGAGTAATAGCGGGAGGGCCCGGAGATACGCAGTATTTT.

This chain uses TRBV10-3 with TRBJ2-3; 8 bases fit TRBD2. The J segment lost 2 bases and the V segment lost 2 bases, leaving 9 bases of the junction unmatched. The germline V gene encodes CDR1 ENHRY and CDR2 SYGVKD. The CDR3 spans 17 residues. DNA for the CDR3: TGTGCCATCAGTGAGGGCGGGGGGTCCCCCCTCACAGATACGCAGTATTTT. It codes for CAISEGGGSPLTDTQYF.

The chain uses TRBV6-5 and TRBJ1-2; TRBD1 is a possible D gene (6 bases). The V and J ends lost 5 bases and 0 bases respectively, with 10 bases between them. This CDR3 region has 14 residues. CDR1 MNHEY and CDR2 SVGAGI come from the germline V gene. CDR3 DNA: TGTGCCAGCAGTGGACAGAATGCTAACTATGGCTACACCTTC. Residues: CASSGQNANYGYTF.

The count of this clone is one. This rearrangement joins TRBV5-1 to TRBJ2-1; TRBD2 matches at 10 bases. The CDR3 covers 17 residues. Losses at the gene ends were 1 base for V and 4 bases for J; bases not matched to a gene: 8. Germline loops: CDR1 SGHRS, CDR2 YFSETQ. In nucleotides, the CDR3 is TGCGCCAGCAGCTTGCCCCTAGCGGGGGACCCTTACAATGAGCAGTTCTTC. Translated: CASSLPLAGDPYNEQFF.

The CDR3 here is CATSRERGVSNTEAFF. The CDR3 coding sequence is TGTGCCACCAGCAGAGAGCGGGGGGTTTCGAACACTGAAGCTTTCTTT. The genes are TRBV15 and TRBJ1-1; D perhaps matches TRBD1 (5 bases). Looked up from germline, CDR1 is LNHNV and CDR2 is YYDKDF (reference sequence). V lost 0 bases to trimming and J lost 1 base, with 12 bases between them. CDR3 length equals 16 residues.

V is TRBV2 and J is TRBJ1-5; maybe TRBD1 (6 bases). V dropped 2 bases and J dropped 4 bases, with 15 bases sitting between them. The CDR3 contains 16 residues. CDR1 is SNHLY, CDR2 FYNNEI, per germline. As DNA, the CDR3 is TGTGCCAGCAGTGAACAGGGGAATTGGGCTAATCAGCCCCAGCATTTT. This sequence encodes CASSEQGNWANQPQHF. Based on the CDR3 plus reference TRBV2 and TRBJ1-5, the full variable domain is EPEVTQTPSHQVTQMGQEVILRCVPISNHLYFYWYRQILGQKVEFLVSFYNNEISEKSEIFDDQFSVERPDGSNFTLKIRSTKLEDSAMYFCASSEQGNWANQPQHFGDGTRLSIL.

V is TRBV27 and J is TRBJ2-3; maybe TRBD2 (5 bases). CDR1 is MNHEY and CDR2 is SMNVEV in the germline V gene (reference sequence). The CDR3 totals 15 residues. Trimming pared 3 bases from V and 6 bases from J, leaving 16 bases between. CDR3 amino acids: CASSLGETMGDTQYF. CDR3 sequence (DNA): TGTGCCAGCAGTTTGGGAGAGACGATGGGGGATACGCAGTATTTT.

The rearrangement uses TRBV27 and TRBJ2-3; D is unresolved. Between the trimmed V and J ends, which lost 6 bases and 5 bases, there was a span of 9 bases. CDR3 length equals 12 residues. Germline V gives CDR1 MNHEY, CDR2 SMNVEV (reference sequence). The CDR3 nucleotides read TGTGCCAGCAGGGAACGGGTAGATACGCAGTATTTT. Translated, it gives CASRERVDTQYF.

This clone was counted once. The chain joins TRBV28 to TRBJ1-5; 8 bases are shared with TRBD1. With V trimmed by 8 bases and J by 5 bases, 8 bases remained unmatched. CDR3 length: 14 amino acids. In germline, CDR1 is MDHEN, CDR2 SYDVKM. The DNA of the CDR3 is TGTGCCAGCCTGACAGGGGTAGGACATCAGCCCCAGCATTTT. The encoded protein is CASLTGVGHQPQHF.

V and J are TRBV19 and TRBJ1-1; 9 nucleotides match TRBD1. CDR3 length: 15 residues. Germline V gives CDR1 LNHDA, CDR2 SQIVND (reference sequence). The V and J ends lost 9 bases and 3 bases, in that order; junction bases with no gene match: 11. The CDR3 is CASSPQGAQYTEAFF. CDR3 nucleotides: TGTGCCAGCAGCCCACAGGGGGCTCAATACACTGAAGCTTTCTTT.

This chain joins TRBV7-7 and TRBJ2-7, with D tentatively TRBD1 (5 bases). The CDR3 is made up of 13 amino acids. Trimming removed 5 bases at V and 6 bases at J, with 14 bases between. Germline V gene lookup returns CDR1 SSHAT and CDR2 FNYEAQ (reference sequence). The CDR3, as DNA: TGTGCCAGCAGCCCCTCCCTAACAGGCGAGCAGTACTTC. Amino acid sequence: CASSPSLTGEQYF.

V is TRBV5-6 and J is TRBJ1-5, with 7 bases that match TRBD1. V trimming: 2 bases; J trimming: 0 bases; junction bases outside the gene matches: 5. This CDR3 has 16 residues. The germline V gene has CDR1 SGHDT and CDR2 YYEEEE. CDR3 loop: CASSLGTEVSNQPQHF. CDR3 sequence (DNA): TGTGCCAGCAGCTTAGGGACAGAGGTTAGCAATCAGCCCCAGCATTTT.

This chain uses TRBV7-9 with TRBJ2-7; no clear D. With 2 bases removed from V and 4 bases from J, the gap between germline ends came to 6 bases. This CDR3 is 12 amino acids long. Germline V gives CDR1 SEHNR, CDR2 FQNEAQ (reference sequence). This chain's CDR3 is CASSLIRYEQYF. In DNA form, the CDR3 reads TGTGCCAGCAGCTTAATCCGTTACGAGCAGTACTTC.